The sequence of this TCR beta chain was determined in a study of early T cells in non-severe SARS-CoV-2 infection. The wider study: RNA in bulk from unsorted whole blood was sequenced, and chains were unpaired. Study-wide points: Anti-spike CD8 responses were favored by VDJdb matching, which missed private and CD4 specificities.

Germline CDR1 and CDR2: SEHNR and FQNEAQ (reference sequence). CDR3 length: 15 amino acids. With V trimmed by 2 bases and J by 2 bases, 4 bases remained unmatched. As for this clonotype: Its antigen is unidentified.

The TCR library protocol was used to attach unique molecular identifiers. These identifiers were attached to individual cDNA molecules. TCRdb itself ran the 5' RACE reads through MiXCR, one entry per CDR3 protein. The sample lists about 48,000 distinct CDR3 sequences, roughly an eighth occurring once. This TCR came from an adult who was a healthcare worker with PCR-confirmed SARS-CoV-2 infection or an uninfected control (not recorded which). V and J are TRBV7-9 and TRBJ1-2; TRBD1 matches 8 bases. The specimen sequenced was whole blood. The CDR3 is CASSLYRTGNYGYTF. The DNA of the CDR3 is TGTGCCAGCAGCTTATACCGGACAGGGAACTATGGCTACACCTTC.